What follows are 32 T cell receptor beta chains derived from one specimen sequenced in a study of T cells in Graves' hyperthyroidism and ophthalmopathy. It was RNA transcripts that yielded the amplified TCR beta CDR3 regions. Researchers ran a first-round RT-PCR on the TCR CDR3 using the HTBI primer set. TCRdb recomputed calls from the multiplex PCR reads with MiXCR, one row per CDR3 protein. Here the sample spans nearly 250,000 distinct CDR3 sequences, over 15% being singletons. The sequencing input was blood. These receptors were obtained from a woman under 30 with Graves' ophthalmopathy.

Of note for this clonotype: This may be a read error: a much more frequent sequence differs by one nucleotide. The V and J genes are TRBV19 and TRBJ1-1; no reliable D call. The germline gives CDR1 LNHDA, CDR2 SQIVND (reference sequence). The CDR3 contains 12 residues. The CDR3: CTSKRMNTEAFF. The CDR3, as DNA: TGTACCAGTAAGCGTATGAACACTGAAGCTTTCTTT.

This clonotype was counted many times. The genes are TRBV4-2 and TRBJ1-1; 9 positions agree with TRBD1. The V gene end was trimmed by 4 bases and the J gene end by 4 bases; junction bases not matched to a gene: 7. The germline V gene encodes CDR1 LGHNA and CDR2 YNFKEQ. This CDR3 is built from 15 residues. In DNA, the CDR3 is TGTGCCAGCAGCCCCCCGGCGACAGGGGGCACTGAAGCTTTCTTT. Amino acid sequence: CASSPPATGGTEAFF.

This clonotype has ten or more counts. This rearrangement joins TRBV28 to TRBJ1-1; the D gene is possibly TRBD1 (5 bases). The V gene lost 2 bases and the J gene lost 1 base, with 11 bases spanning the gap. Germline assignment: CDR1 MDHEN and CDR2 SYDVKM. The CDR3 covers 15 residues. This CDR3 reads CASSLLAGSNTEAFF. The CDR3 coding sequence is TGTGCCAGCAGTTTACTCGCAGGGTCGAACACTGAAGCTTTCTTT.

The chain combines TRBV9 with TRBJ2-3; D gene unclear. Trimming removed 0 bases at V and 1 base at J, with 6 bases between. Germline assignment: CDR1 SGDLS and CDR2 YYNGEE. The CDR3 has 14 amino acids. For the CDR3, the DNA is TGTGCCAGCAGCGTAGGGCAGGGCACAGATACGCAGTATTTT. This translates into CASSVGQGTDTQYF.

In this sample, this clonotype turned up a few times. This CDR3 reads CASSPDPGLSSYEQYF. CDR3 in DNA: TGCGCCAGCAGCCCAGACCCGGGACTTAGCTCCTACGAGCAGTACTTC. This chain links TRBV4-3 with TRBJ2-7, with a possible D match to TRBD2 (6 bases). The CDR3 loop spans 16 amino acids. CDR1 and CDR2 from the germline V gene are LGHNA and YSLEER. V lost 4 bases, J lost 0 bases, and 16 bases lay in between.

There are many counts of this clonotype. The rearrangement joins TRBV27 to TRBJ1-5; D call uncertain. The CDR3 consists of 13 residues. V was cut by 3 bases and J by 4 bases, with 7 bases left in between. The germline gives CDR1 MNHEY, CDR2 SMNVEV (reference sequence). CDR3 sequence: CASSFRRNQPQHF. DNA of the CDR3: TGTGCCAGCAGTTTCAGGCGGAATCAGCCCCAGCATTTT.

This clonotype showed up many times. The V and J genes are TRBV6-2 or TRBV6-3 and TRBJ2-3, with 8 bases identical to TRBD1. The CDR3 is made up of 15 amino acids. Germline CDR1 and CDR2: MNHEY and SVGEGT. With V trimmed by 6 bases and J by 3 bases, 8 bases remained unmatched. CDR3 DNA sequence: TGTGCCAGCAGAAGACGACAGGGGCGAACAGATACGCAGTATTTT. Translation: CASRRRQGRTDTQYF.

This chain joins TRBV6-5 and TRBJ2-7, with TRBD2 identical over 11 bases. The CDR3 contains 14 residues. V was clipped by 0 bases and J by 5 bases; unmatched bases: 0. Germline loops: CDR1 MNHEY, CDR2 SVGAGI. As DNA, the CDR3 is TGTGCCAGCAGTTACTCTAGCGGGGGGGACGAGCAGTACTTC. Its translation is CASSYSSGGDEQYF.

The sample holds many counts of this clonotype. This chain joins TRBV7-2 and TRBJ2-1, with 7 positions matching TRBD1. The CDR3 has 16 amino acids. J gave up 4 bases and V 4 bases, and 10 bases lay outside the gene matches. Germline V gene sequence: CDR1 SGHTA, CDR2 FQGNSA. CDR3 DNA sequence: TGTGCCAGCAGCTCCCCGGGACAGATGATTTACAATGAGCAGTTCTTC. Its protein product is CASSSPGQMIYNEQFF.

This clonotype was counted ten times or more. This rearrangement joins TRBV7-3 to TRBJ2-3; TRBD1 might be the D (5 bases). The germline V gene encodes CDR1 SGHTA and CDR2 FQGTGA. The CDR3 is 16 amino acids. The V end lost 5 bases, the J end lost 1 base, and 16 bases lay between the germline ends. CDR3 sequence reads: CASSLTTGSGTDTQYF. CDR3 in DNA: TGTGCCAGCAGCCTCACCACAGGTTCGGGCACAGATACGCAGTATTTT.

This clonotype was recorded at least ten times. The CDR3: CASSAGTTTYEQYF. As DNA, the CDR3 is TGTGCCAGCAGCGCCGGGACAACGACCTACGAGCAGTACTTC. V and J are TRBV9 and TRBJ2-7; D may be TRBD1 (6 bases). Germline loops: CDR1 SGDLS, CDR2 YYNGEE. Trimming removed 3 bases from V and 2 bases from J, with 12 bases in between. The CDR3 totals 14 residues.

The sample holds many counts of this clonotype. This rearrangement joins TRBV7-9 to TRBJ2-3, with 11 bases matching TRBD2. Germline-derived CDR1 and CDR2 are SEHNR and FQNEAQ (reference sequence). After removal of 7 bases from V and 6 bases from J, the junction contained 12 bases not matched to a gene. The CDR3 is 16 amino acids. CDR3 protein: CASIQWASGGLDTQYF. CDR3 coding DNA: TGTGCCAGCATCCAGTGGGCTAGCGGGGGGCTGGATACGCAGTATTTT.

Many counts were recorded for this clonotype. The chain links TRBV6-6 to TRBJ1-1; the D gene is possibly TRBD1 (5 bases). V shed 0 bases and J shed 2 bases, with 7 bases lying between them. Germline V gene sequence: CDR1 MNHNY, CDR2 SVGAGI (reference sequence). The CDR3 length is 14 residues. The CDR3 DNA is TGTGCCAGCAGTTACTCCCAGGGAAACACTGAAGCTTTCTTT. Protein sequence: CASSYSQGNTEAFF.

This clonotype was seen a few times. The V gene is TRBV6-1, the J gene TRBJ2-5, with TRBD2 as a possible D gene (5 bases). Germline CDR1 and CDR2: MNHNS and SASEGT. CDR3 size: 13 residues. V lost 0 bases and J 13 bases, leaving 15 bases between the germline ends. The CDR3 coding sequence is TGTGCCAGCAGTGAAGCCGGACTGATAAAGTCGTACTTC. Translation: CASSEAGLIKSYF.

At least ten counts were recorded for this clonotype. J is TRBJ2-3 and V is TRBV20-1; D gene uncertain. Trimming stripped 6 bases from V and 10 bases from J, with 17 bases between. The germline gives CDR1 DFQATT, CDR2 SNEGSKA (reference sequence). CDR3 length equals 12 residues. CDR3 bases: TGCAGTGCCTTCCCTCGGGCCGCAGCGCAGTATTTT. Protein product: CSAFPRAAAQYF.

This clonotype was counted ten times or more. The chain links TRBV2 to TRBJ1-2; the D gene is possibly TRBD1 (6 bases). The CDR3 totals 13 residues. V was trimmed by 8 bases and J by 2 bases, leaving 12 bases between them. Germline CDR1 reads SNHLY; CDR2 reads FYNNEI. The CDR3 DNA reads TGTGCCAGCCTTAGGGGGGACAACTATGGCTACACCTTC. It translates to CASLRGDNYGYTF.

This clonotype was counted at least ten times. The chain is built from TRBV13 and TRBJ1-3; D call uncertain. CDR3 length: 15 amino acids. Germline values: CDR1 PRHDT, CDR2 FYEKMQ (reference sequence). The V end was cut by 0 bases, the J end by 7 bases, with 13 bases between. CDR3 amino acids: CASSLGPGATNTIYF. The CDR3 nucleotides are TGTGCCAGCAGCTTAGGACCGGGTGCGACGAACACCATATATTTT.

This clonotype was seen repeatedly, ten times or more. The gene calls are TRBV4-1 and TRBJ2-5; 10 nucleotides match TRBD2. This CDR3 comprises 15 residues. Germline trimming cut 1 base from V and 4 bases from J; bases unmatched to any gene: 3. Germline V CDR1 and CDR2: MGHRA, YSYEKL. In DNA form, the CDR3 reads TGCGCCAGCAGCCAAGGGACTAGCGGTCCAGAGACCCAGTACTTC. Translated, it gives CASSQGTSGPETQYF.

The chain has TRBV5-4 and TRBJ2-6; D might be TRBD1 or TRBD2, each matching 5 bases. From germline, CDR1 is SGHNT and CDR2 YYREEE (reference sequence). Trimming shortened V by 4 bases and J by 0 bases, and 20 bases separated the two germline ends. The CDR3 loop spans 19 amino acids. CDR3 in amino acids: CASSPTLRGRSSGANVLTF. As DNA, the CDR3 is TGTGCCAGCAGCCCGACTTTGAGGGGTCGAAGCTCTGGGGCCAACGTCCTGACTTTC. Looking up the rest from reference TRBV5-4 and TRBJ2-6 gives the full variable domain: ETGVTQSPTHLIKTRGQQVTLRCSSQSGHNTVSWYQQALGQGPQFIFQYYREEENGRGNFPPRFSGLQFPNYSSELNVNALELDDSALYLCASSPTLRGRSSGANVLTFGAGSRLTVL.

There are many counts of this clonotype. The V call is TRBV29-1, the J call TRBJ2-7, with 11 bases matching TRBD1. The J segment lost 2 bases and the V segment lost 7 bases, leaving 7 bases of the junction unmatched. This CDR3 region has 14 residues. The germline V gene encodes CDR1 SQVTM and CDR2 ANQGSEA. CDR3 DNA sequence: TGCAGCGCCACGGGACAGGGGGGAACCTACGAGCAGTACTTC. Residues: CSATGQGGTYEQYF.

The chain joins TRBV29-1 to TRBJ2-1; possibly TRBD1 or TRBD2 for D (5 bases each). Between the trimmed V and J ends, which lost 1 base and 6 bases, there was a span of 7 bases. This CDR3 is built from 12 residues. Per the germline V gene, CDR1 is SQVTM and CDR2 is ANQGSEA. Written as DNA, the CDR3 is TGCAGCGTTGAAGTGGGACGCAATGAGCAGTTCTTC. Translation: CSVEVGRNEQFF.

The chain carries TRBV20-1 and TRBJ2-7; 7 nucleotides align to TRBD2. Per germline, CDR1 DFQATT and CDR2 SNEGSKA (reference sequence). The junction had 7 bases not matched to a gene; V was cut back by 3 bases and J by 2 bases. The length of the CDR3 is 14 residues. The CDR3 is CSARFSAGTYEQYF. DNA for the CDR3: TGCAGTGCTAGGTTTTCAGCGGGGACCTACGAGCAGTACTTC.

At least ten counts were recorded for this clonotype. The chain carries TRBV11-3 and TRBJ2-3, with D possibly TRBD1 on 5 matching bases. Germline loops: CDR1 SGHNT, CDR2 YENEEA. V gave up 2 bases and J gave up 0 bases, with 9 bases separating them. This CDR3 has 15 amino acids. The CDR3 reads CASSLRQISTDTQYF. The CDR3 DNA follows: TGTGCCAGCAGCTTACGACAGATTAGCACAGATACGCAGTATTTT.

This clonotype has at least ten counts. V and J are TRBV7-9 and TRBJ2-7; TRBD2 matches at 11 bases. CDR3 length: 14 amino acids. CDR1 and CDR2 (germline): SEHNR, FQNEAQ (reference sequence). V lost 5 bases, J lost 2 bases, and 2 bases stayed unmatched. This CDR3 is CASSQLAGAYEQYF. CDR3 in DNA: TGTGCCAGCAGCCAACTAGCGGGAGCCTACGAGCAGTACTTC.

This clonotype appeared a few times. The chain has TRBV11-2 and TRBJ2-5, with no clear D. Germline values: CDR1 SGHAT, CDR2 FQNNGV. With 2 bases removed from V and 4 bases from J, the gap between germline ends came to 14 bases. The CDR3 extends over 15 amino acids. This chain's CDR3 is CASSLISQVGETQYF. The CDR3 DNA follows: TGTGCCAGCAGCTTAATCAGCCAGGTGGGAGAGACCCAGTACTTC.

The CDR3 protein is CASSFLPYEQYF. DNA for the CDR3: TGTGCCAGCAGCTTCCTACCCTACGAGCAGTACTTC. This chain uses TRBV7-9 with TRBJ2-7; D gene unclear. The CDR3 extends over 12 amino acids. Germline V CDR1 and CDR2: SEHNR, FQNEAQ (reference sequence). V shed 3 bases and J shed 2 bases, with 5 bases lying between them. The complete variable domain, with remaining parts taken from reference TRBV7-9 and TRBJ2-7, reads DTGVSQNPRHKITKRGQNVTFRCDPISEHNRLYWYRQTLGQGPEFLTYFQNEAQLEKSRLLSDRFSAERPKGSFSTLEIQRTEQGDSAMYLCASSFLPYEQYFGPGTRLTVT.

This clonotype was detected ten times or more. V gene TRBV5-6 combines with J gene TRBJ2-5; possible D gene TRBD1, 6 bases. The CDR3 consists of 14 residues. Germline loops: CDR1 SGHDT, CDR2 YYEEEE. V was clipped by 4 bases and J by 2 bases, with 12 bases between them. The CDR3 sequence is CASSLRQAQETQYF. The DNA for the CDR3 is TGTGCCAGCAGCCTAAGACAGGCACAAGAGACCCAGTACTTC.

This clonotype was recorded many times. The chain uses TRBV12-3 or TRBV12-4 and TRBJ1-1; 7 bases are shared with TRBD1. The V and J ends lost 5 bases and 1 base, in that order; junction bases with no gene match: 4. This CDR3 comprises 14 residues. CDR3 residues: CASSRGGANTEAFF. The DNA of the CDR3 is TGTGCCAGCAGTCGAGGGGGCGCGAACACTGAAGCTTTCTTT.

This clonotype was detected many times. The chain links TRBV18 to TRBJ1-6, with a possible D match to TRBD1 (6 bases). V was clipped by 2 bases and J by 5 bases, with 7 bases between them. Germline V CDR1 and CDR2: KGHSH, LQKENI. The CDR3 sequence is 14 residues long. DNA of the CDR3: TGTGCCAGCTCACCAACAGGGAATAATTCACCCCTCCACTTT. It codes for CASSPTGNNSPLHF.

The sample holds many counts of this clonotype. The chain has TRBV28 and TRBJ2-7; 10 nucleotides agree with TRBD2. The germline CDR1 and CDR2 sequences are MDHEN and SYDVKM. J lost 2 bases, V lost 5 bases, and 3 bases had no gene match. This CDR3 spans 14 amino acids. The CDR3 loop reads CASSPLAGPYEQYF. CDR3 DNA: TGTGCCAGCAGTCCACTAGCGGGGCCCTACGAGCAGTACTTC.

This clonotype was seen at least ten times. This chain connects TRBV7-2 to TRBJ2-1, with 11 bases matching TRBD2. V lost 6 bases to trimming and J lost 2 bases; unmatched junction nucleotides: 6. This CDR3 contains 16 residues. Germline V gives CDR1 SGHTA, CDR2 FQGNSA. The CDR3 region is CASRRGTSGTYNEQFF. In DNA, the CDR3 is TGTGCCAGCAGACGTGGGACTAGCGGAACCTACAATGAGCAGTTCTTC.

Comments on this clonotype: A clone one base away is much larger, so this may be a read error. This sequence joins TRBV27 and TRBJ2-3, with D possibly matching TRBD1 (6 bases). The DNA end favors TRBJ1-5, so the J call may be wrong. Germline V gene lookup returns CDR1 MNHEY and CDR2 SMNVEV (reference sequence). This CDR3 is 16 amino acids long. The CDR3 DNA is TGTGCCAGCAGTTTTTTAGGGGGGCCAAATCGAGATACGCAGCATTTT. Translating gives CASSFLGGPNRDTQHF.